The next 4 T cell receptor beta chains were all read from a single sample in a study of identical twins. TCRdb itself ran the 5' RACE reads through MiXCR, one entry per CDR3 protein. The profile shows about 390,000 distinct CDR3 sequences, about 9% of them singletons. Source material: naive T cells sorted from blood. The source is a woman between 50 and 59 years old in good health.

This chain uses TRBV20-1 with TRBJ2-7; TRBD1 is a possible D gene (6 bases). The CDR3 consists of 14 residues. V shed 3 bases and J shed 4 bases, with 16 bases lying between them. Germline V gene data show CDR1 as DFQATT and CDR2 as SNEGSKA (reference sequence). The CDR3 coding sequence is TGCAGTGCTAGGCCCCCCGGGACATATTACGAGCAGTACTTC. Translated, it gives CSARPPGTYYEQYF.

This clonotype was observed many times. This chain connects TRBV6-2 or TRBV6-3 to TRBJ1-1, with TRBD1 as a possible D gene (5 bases). Looked up from germline, CDR1 is MNHEY and CDR2 is SVGEGT. The CDR3 has 14 amino acids. The V end lost 5 bases, the J end lost 6 bases, and 16 bases lay between the germline ends. The CDR3 spells CASSQGLGRAEAFF. The CDR3 region has the DNA TGTGCCAGCAGTCAGGGACTTGGGAGGGCTGAAGCTTTCTTT.

This clonotype occurred a few times. V usage is TRBV11-3 and J usage is TRBJ2-5, with no clear D. This CDR3 contains 14 residues. V lost 5 bases and J lost 1, with 11 bases in between. Germline V gene data show CDR1 as SGHNT and CDR2 as YENEEA. CDR3 residues: CASSHPGSQETQYF. In nucleotides, the CDR3 is TGTGCCAGCAGCCACCCGGGCAGCCAAGAGACCCAGTACTTC.

This clonotype was detected ten times or more. The rearrangement uses TRBV28 and TRBJ2-2; D is undetermined. From germline, CDR1 is MDHEN and CDR2 SYDVKM. V lost 5 bases to trimming and J lost 3 bases, with 22 bases between them. The CDR3 consists of 18 residues. The CDR3 DNA reads TGTGCCAGCAGTCCCCAAACTCGACGAGCATCTTACACCGGGGAGCTGTTTTTT. Its protein is CASSPQTRRASYTGELFF.